A selection of T cell receptor beta chains follows, all from one sample in a study of blood T cells in healthy people across ages. Via MiXCR, TCRdb re-called the 5' RACE reads, giving one row per CDR3 protein. The data hold 1,800,000 or so distinct CDR3 sequences, with around 40% observed a single time. Sequencing was performed on blood. These receptors were obtained from a human donor in good health. Each CDR3 is given without its conserved first and last residue. Not all rows give a size; the values are once, few, many and, for expanded clones, a class.

TRBJ1-6	TRBV4-3	NA	ASSQDLWDKNSPLH
TRBJ2-6	TRBV5-1	NA	ASSLVSLGSGANVLN
TRBJ2-5	TRBV7-9	NA	ASSSLRQGQETQY
TRBJ2-5	TRBV19	NA	ASSMVAWYQETQY
TRBJ2-3	TRBV18	once	ASSPPSDADTQY
TRBJ2-7	TRBV30	NA	ALDRSYEQY
TRBJ2-3	TRBV18	few	ASSPPRGSGATSYTDTQY
TRBJ1-5	TRBV7-2	NA	ASSFLTGANQPQH
TRBJ2-5	TRBV4-3	NA	ASSQDPLSRGGETQY
TRBJ2-1	TRBV6-5	few	ASRPGLAYNEQF
TRBJ2-1	TRBV7-8	NA	ASSPTGTGLSEQF
TRBJ2-3	TRBV4-3	few	ASSQVPGGRADTQY
TRBJ1-6	TRBV27	NA	ASSLIGRPLH
NA	TRBV29-1	NA	SVEYSGPGSPCEQY
TRBJ1-6	TRBV4-3	NA	ASSQDQWGDNSPLH
TRBJ1-5	TRBV20-1	NA	SAVPPGAQRGQPQH
TRBJ1-5	TRBV29-1	once	SVDSPDRRGQPQH
TRBJ2-7	TRBV4-1	NA	ASSQVTSGGTYEQY
TRBJ2-5	TRBV19	few	ASTYTGTGVSETQY
TRBJ2-7	TRBV12-3/TRBV12-4	few	ASSLRLVHEQY
TRBJ2-7	TRBV4-2	NA	ASSQELVAYEQY
TRBJ2-1	TRBV5-1	few	ASSFSSGAEQF
TRBJ1-3	TRBV5-5	few	ASSLVARPRSSGNTIY
TRBJ1-6	TRBV6-2/TRBV6-3	few	ASDFRGGRSYNSPLH
TRBJ1-2	TRBV7-8	NA	ASSLYDRDGYT
TRBJ2-7	TRBV6-2/TRBV6-3	NA	ASNLAGLSYEQY
TRBJ2-5	TRBV4-3	NA	ASSQGQLLAGETQY